This note documents a single T cell receptor (beta chain) sequence. These data belong to a study of blood T cell repertoires in COVID-19. Study-wide background: Specimens from acute and convalescent COVID-19 originated in the United States, Italy and Spain. T cells, B-cell-depleted T cells, or PBMCs supplied cDNA or gDNA.

Original methodology: Amplification of reference gene primers was used by the study to estimate nucleated cell counts. Produced via immunoSEQ multiplex PCR; TCRdb's table is partial and in-frame only. The V and J calls and clone size are taken from that table; D and trimming were inferred from the DNA. This sample yields 90,000 to 100,000 clones, of which about 85% are seen a single time; around 12% belongs to the top ten. With V trimmed by 0 bases and J by 4 bases, 18 bases remained unmatched. The CDR3 is 20 residues long. Germline V lookup: CDR1 LNHNV, CDR2 YYDKDF (reference sequence). V and J are TRBV15 and TRBJ1-2; 9 nucleotides agree with TRBD1. The receptor's source is a human donor in a cohort sampled during active COVID-19. Source material: peripheral blood. The CDR3 DNA sequence: TGTGCCACCAGCAGAGATAGGTACAGGGGGCTTTTGCTCGACTCCTATGGCTACACCTTC. Translating gives CATSRDRYRGLLLDSYGYTF.